These 10 T cell receptor beta chains were all obtained from the same sample, sequenced in a study of shared clonotypes between healthy human individuals. TCRdb's table, derived via immunoSEQ multiplex PCR, lists solely in-frame clones and lacks some. The sample holds about 980,000 clones, 70% to 85% seen once. Material for sequencing was memory CD4+ T cells sorted from blood. Sample subset: CD45RA-negative fraction. All receptors derive from a man younger than 30 in good health.

V is TRBV29-1 and J is TRBJ2-1; D remains unclear. Between the trimmed V and J ends, which lost 6 bases and 5 bases, there was a span of 5 bases. This CDR3 has 10 amino acids. The V gene's germline CDR1 is SQVTM and CDR2 ANQGSEA. CDR3 in amino acids: CSVRNNEQFF. Here the CDR3 DNA reads TGCAGCGTACGAAACAATGAGCAGTTCTTC.

CDR3 coding DNA: TGTGCCAGTAGCCCAATAGGGGCAGGGAATAATTCACCCCTCCACTTT. Its translation: CASSPIGAGNNSPLHF. The chain combines TRBV19 with TRBJ1-6; TRBD1 might be the D (5 bases). The CDR3 consists of 16 residues. V was pared by 6 bases and J by 5 bases, with 17 bases between. Looked up from germline, CDR1 is LNHDA and CDR2 is SQIVND (reference sequence).

The V gene is TRBV6-5, the J gene TRBJ2-7, with D perhaps matching TRBD1 or TRBD2 (5 bases each). Per the germline V gene, CDR1 is MNHEY and CDR2 is SVGAGI. The V gene lost 2 bases and the J gene lost 1 base, with 12 bases spanning the gap. The CDR3 length is 15 residues. The CDR3 is CASSYGWDRSYEQYF. The CDR3 DNA reads TGTGCCAGCAGTTACGGGTGGGACCGATCCTACGAGCAGTACTTC.

The chain recombines TRBV4-3 with TRBJ2-3, with 14 bases aligning to TRBD2. The V gene's germline CDR1 is LGHNA and CDR2 YSLEER. V was clipped by 0 bases and J by 2 bases; unmatched bases: 7. The CDR3 runs to 19 residues. In nucleotides, the CDR3 is TGCGCCAGCAGCCAAGATCGGACTAGCGGGAGGTCACACACAGATACGCAGTATTTT. It is translated as CASSQDRTSGRSHTDTQYF.

The V call is TRBV28, the J call TRBJ1-5, with 7 bases matching TRBD1. With V trimmed by 2 bases and J by 0 bases, 1 base remained unmatched. CDR1 is MDHEN and CDR2 is SYDVKM in the germline V gene. This CDR3 is 15 amino acids long. The chain's CDR3 is CASSLRGRSNQPQHF. In nucleotides, the CDR3 is TGTGCCAGCAGTTTAAGGGGGCGTAGCAATCAGCCCCAGCATTTT.

As for this clone: This likely reflects a read error, since a far larger clone is one base away. This chain joins TRBV5-8 and TRBJ2-2, with 7 bases identical to TRBD1. The CDR3 runs to 15 residues. Per germline, CDR1 SGHTS and CDR2 YDEGEE. After removal of 5 bases from V and 1 base from J, the junction contained 5 bases not matched to a gene. For the CDR3, the DNA is TGTGCCAGCAGAGAAGGGACAGTGAACACCGGGGAGCTGTTTTTT. Translated: CASREGTVNTGELFF.

The rearrangement uses TRBV5-4 and TRBJ2-3; 9 nucleotides match TRBD1. CDR3 length: 13 residues. Germline loops: CDR1 SGHNT, CDR2 YYREEE (reference sequence). Trimming cost V 10 bases and J 5 bases; bases outside gene matches: 8. CDR3 nucleotide sequence: TGTGCCTGCCGGGACAGGGACAGAGATACGCAGTATTTT. Encoded protein: CACRDRDRDTQYF.

The chain couples TRBV4-3 to TRBJ1-4; the D gene is possibly TRBD1 (5 bases). The germline V gene encodes CDR1 LGHNA and CDR2 YSLEER. V was shortened by 0 bases and J by 5 bases, with 13 bases between the two germline ends. This CDR3 contains 16 residues. The CDR3 DNA is TGCGCCAGCAGCCAAGATCGCAGGGATCAGAATGAAAAACTGTTTTTT. It encodes CASSQDRRDQNEKLFF.

This sequence joins TRBV5-1 and TRBJ2-5; D gene ambiguous. The V and J ends lost 5 bases and 4 bases respectively, with 9 bases between them. CDR1 is SGHRS, CDR2 YFSETQ, per germline. This CDR3 spans 12 amino acids. The CDR3 nucleotides read TGCGCCAGCAGGGGCCTAAGAGAGACCCAGTACTTC. Protein product: CASRGLRETQYF.

The genes are TRBV5-4 and TRBJ2-1; D remains unclear. The CDR3 has 16 residues. V gave up 0 bases and J gave up 0 bases, with 10 bases separating them. CDR1 and CDR2 (germline): SGHNT, YYREEE (reference sequence). The CDR3: CASSLDGGDSYNEQFF. For the CDR3, the DNA is TGTGCCAGCAGCTTGGACGGCGGAGACTCCTACAATGAGCAGTTCTTC.